The 32 T cell receptor beta chains in this list originate from one sample, sequenced in a study of T cells in Graves' hyperthyroidism and ophthalmopathy. Amplification of TCR beta CDR3 regions was performed using RNA transcripts as template. The HTBI primer set was used in a first-round RT-PCR of the TCR CDR3. Each CDR3 protein is one row after TCRdb ran MiXCR on the multiplex PCR reads. The profile covers approximately 300,000 distinct CDR3 sequences, with 17% appearing a single time and 55% to 60% taken by the ten largest. Sequencing was performed on blood. The receptors were sampled from a woman aged 60 to 75 with Graves' ophthalmopathy.

With regard to this clonotype: One junction end disagrees with the germline gene, perhaps due to a read error. The chain carries TRBV7-7 and TRBJ1-1, with D perhaps matching TRBD1 (5 bases). CDR3 length: 13 amino acids. Germline CDR1 is SSHAT and CDR2 is FNYEAQ (reference sequence). CDR3 sequence reads: CASTLSQGTEAFF. CDR3 coding DNA: TGTGCTAGCACCTTATCCCAGGGCACTGAAGCTTTCTTT.

The sample holds a few counts of this clonotype. The chain uses TRBV12-3 or TRBV12-4 and TRBJ1-4, with D maybe TRBD1 (5 bases). Trimming took off 4 bases at V and 10 bases at J, with 25 bases between the two ends. The CDR3 runs 17 residues. The CDR3 sequence is CASSWDIAGASGGKLFF. The DNA for the CDR3 is TGTGCCAGCAGTTGGGATATAGCTGGGGCCTCGGGGGGAAAACTGTTTTTT.

This clonotype was observed many times. The chain recombines TRBV20-1 with TRBJ2-7; maybe TRBD1 (5 bases). Per germline, CDR1 DFQATT and CDR2 SNEGSKA (reference sequence). V was shortened by 0 bases and J by 1 base, with 13 bases between the two germline ends. The CDR3 is 15 residues long. CDR3 protein: CSARDNRQSSYEQYF. The DNA for the CDR3 is TGCAGTGCTAGAGATAACAGGCAAAGTTCCTACGAGCAGTACTTC.

This clonotype was picked up many times. The rearrangement links TRBV7-3 to TRBJ2-1; D is unclear. This CDR3 contains 13 residues. V was pared by 2 bases and J by 6 bases, with 8 bases between. CDR1 and CDR2 (germline): SGHTA, FQGTGA. The DNA for the CDR3 is TGTGCCAGCAGCTTACTTCCGGGCAATGAGCAGTTCTTC. It encodes CASSLLPGNEQFF.

In this sample, this clonotype turned up many times. The V call is TRBV27, the J call TRBJ2-1; a possible D gene is TRBD2 (5 bases). In germline, CDR1 is MNHEY, CDR2 SMNVEV (reference sequence). The length of the CDR3 is 15 residues. V lost 3 bases and J lost 7, with 16 bases in between. Written as DNA, the CDR3 is TGTGCCAGCAGTTTTGGACTCACGCCGACTAATGAGCAGTTCTTC. It translates to CASSFGLTPTNEQFF.

This clonotype came up many times. The genes are TRBV5-1 and TRBJ1-1; the D gene is possibly TRBD1 (5 bases). Per the germline V gene, CDR1 is SGHRS and CDR2 is YFSETQ. V shed 4 bases and J shed 7 bases, with 14 bases lying between them. The CDR3 extends over 13 amino acids. CDR3 residues: CASSRSSGLEAFF. The DNA for the CDR3 is TGCGCCAGCAGCCGGTCCTCAGGGCTTGAAGCTTTCTTT.

This sequence joins TRBV28 and TRBJ1-5, with D uncertain. The CDR3 is made up of 12 amino acids. Germline V gene lookup returns CDR1 MDHEN and CDR2 SYDVKM. Trimming cost V 7 bases and J 4 bases, with 8 bases left between them. This CDR3 reads CASTALNQPQHF. In nucleotides, the CDR3 is TGTGCCAGCACGGCACTGAATCAGCCCCAGCATTTT. The full variable domain, completed using reference TRBV28 and TRBJ1-5, is DVKVTQSSRYLVKRTGEKVFLECVQDMDHENMFWYRQDPGLGLRLIYFSYDVKMKEKGDIPEGYSVSREKKERFSLILESASTNQTSMYLCASTALNQPQHFGDGTRLSIL.

Only a few counts were recorded for this clonotype. An end of the junction differs from the germline gene, which may be a read error. CDR3 sequence: CASRVGTGESRMNTEASF. CDR3 sequence (DNA): TGTGCCAGCAGGGTCGGGACAGGGGAAAGTAGGATGAACACTGAAGCTTCCTTT. The chain uses TRBV12-3 or TRBV12-4 and TRBJ1-1; 10 nucleotides line up with TRBD1. The CDR3 loop spans 18 amino acids.

This clonotype was picked up many times. The V and J genes are TRBV4-2 and TRBJ1-4; 9 nucleotides agree with TRBD1. This CDR3 is built from 15 residues. Germline V gives CDR1 LGHNA, CDR2 YNFKEQ. J was trimmed by 2 bases and V by 3 bases; bases with no gene match: 1. The CDR3 region has the DNA TGTGCCAGCAGCCAGGGACAGGGCACTAATGAAAAACTGTTTTTT. As protein: CASSQGQGTNEKLFF.

This clonotype was counted many times. The chain uses TRBV5-1 and TRBJ1-1; 7 bases map to TRBD1. The germline CDR1 and CDR2 sequences are SGHRS and YFSETQ. V was clipped by 2 bases and J by 5 bases; unmatched bases: 9. This CDR3 is built from 15 residues. As DNA, the CDR3 is TGCGCCAGCAGCTTCGCTCAGGGGGACCAAACTGAAGCTTTCTTT. This translates into CASSFAQGDQTEAFF.

The gene calls are TRBV6-1 and TRBJ1-5; perhaps TRBD1 as D (5 bases). The CDR3 is 16 amino acids. The V gene's germline CDR1 is MNHNS and CDR2 SASEGT. V was shortened by 0 bases and J by 0 bases, with 9 bases between the two germline ends. The CDR3 nucleotides read TGTGCCAGCAGTGAAGCGAGGGACTATAGCAATCAGCCCCAGCATTTT. It is translated as CASSEARDYSNQPQHF.

This clonotype has at least ten counts. The chain is built from TRBV2 and TRBJ2-1, with TRBD2 matching 13 bases. CDR3 length equals 15 residues. V lost 1 base and J lost 6; bases outside the gene matches: 0. Germline CDR1 reads SNHLY; CDR2 reads FYNNEI. This CDR3 is CASSEGLAGGNEQFF. The CDR3 DNA follows: TGTGCCAGCAGTGAAGGACTAGCGGGGGGCAATGAGCAGTTCTTC.

This clonotype was picked up many times. The genes are TRBV6-1 and TRBJ2-5; possible D gene TRBD1, 5 bases. The germline CDR1 and CDR2 sequences are MNHNS and SASEGT. The V gene lost 7 bases and the J gene lost 3 bases, with 15 bases spanning the gap. This CDR3 has 14 amino acids. The CDR3 spells CASTLPQGEETQYF. The CDR3 DNA sequence: TGTGCCAGCACTTTACCTCAGGGTGAAGAGACCCAGTACTTC.

This clonotype has only a few counts. The gene calls are TRBV12-3 or TRBV12-4 and TRBJ2-2; D perhaps matches TRBD1 (5 bases). This CDR3 has 16 residues. V was cut by 7 bases and J by 7 bases, with 22 bases left in between. CDR3 bases: TGTGCCAGCATCACGAATGGGGCCCGGGCCCACGGGGAGCTGTTTTTT. As protein: CASITNGARAHGELFF.

This clonotype was seen a handful of times. V and J are TRBV7-9 and TRBJ1-1; 7 positions match TRBD1. Germline CDR1 and CDR2: SEHNR and FQNEAQ (reference sequence). The V gene end was trimmed by 9 bases and the J gene end by 5 bases; junction bases not matched to a gene: 9. There are 13 residues in the CDR3. The CDR3 DNA reads as TGTGCCAGTGTCTGGCAGGGGGGGACTGAAGCTTTCTTT. Residues: CASVWQGGTEAFF.

This clonotype came up many times. The genes are TRBV28 and TRBJ2-2, with a possible D match to TRBD2 (5 bases). V was pared by 2 bases and J by 5 bases, with 9 bases between. The CDR3 is 14 amino acids. Germline-derived CDR1 and CDR2 are MDHEN and SYDVKM. CDR3 sequence: CASSLIGGTGELFF. CDR3 DNA: TGTGCCAGCAGTTTAATCGGAGGAACCGGGGAGCTGTTTTTT.

This chain connects TRBV3-1 to TRBJ2-1; D is ambiguous. Germline V lookup: CDR1 LGHDT, CDR2 YNNKEL (reference sequence). Trimming stripped 4 bases from V and 14 bases from J, with 12 bases between. The CDR3 length is 11 residues. The CDR3 DNA is TGTGCCAGCAGCCTAGGGTCGACGGAGTTCTTC. Residues: CASSLGSTEFF.

This clonotype was seen repeatedly, ten times or more. The CDR3 nucleotides are TGTGCCAGCTCACCACCGAACGCCGGGACAGGCAATGAAAAACTGTTTTTT. It encodes CASSPPNAGTGNEKLFF. The chain couples TRBV18 to TRBJ1-4, with 8 positions matching TRBD1. The germline CDR1 and CDR2 sequences are KGHSH and LQKENI. The CDR3 runs to 17 residues. With 0 bases clipped from V and 5 bases from J, the junction kept 8 bases outside the gene matches.

The chain couples TRBV6-2 or TRBV6-3 to TRBJ1-2; D is unresolved. V lost 7 bases and J lost 4, with 22 bases in between. Germline values: CDR1 MNHEY, CDR2 SVGEGT. This CDR3 is built from 16 residues. The DNA of the CDR3 is TGTGCCAGCACGGAGGCAGGCGCCGTCGGAGGCTATGGCTACACCTTC. This gives the protein CASTEAGAVGGYGYTF.

The table lists this clonotype with many counts. J is TRBJ2-7 and V is TRBV29-1; a possible D gene is TRBD2 (5 bases). Germline lookup yields CDR1 SQVTM and CDR2 ANQGSEA. The CDR3 extends over 13 amino acids. V lost 1 base and J 2 bases, leaving 9 bases between the germline ends. CDR3 DNA sequence: TGCAGCGTTGAAGCGGACTCCCCCTACGAGCAGTACTTC. Residues: CSVEADSPYEQYF.

This clonotype was detected many times. This chain uses TRBV5-1 with TRBJ2-3; unclear D gene. The CDR3 length is 12 residues. V was cut by 0 bases and J by 6 bases, with 5 bases left in between. Germline CDR1 reads SGHRS; CDR2 reads YFSETQ. The CDR3 here is CASSLGRDTQYF. CDR3 DNA: TGCGCCAGCAGCTTGGGACGGGATACGCAGTATTTT.

This clonotype turned up a few times. This sequence joins TRBV29-1 and TRBJ1-2; D gene uncertain. The ends were cut back, 3 bases at V and 2 bases at J, with 7 bases in the middle. There are 12 residues in the CDR3. Looked up from germline, CDR1 is SQVTM and CDR2 is ANQGSEA. CDR3 nucleotide sequence: TGCAGCGTTGAGAAACAGAACTATGGCTACACCTTC. Translation: CSVEKQNYGYTF. The full variable domain, its missing parts supplied by reference TRBV29-1 and TRBJ1-2, is SAVISQKPSRDICQRGTSLTIQCQVDSQVTMMFWYRQQPGQSLTLIATANQGSEATYESGFVIDKFPISRPNLTFSTLTVSNMSPEDSSIYLCSVEKQNYGYTFGSGTRLTVV.

This clonotype has a count of ten or more. This chain links TRBV28 with TRBJ2-1; D is possibly TRBD1 (5 bases). CDR3 length: 20 residues. Looked up from germline, CDR1 is MDHEN and CDR2 is SYDVKM. V was clipped by 2 bases and J by 2 bases, with 25 bases between them. CDR3: CASSLLLHPLDRQPYNEQFF. The CDR3 nucleotides are TGTGCCAGCAGTTTACTCCTCCACCCGCTCGACAGACAGCCCTACAATGAGCAGTTCTTC.

The chain carries TRBV9 and TRBJ1-3; D ambiguous. The CDR3 is 14 amino acids. Germline V gives CDR1 SGDLS, CDR2 YYNGEE. The V gene lost 1 base and the J gene lost 8 bases, with 13 bases spanning the gap. The CDR3 DNA follows: TGTGCCAGCAGCGTAAGAGTTAGCGGTCACACCATATATTTT. Its translation is CASSVRVSGHTIYF.

This clonotype has more than one count but fewer than ten. The rearrangement joins TRBV10-3 to TRBJ1-5; no reliable D call. Germline CDR1 and CDR2: ENHRY and SYGVKD. Trimming took off 4 bases at V and 2 bases at J, with 18 bases between the two ends. The CDR3 runs 17 residues. CDR3: CAISGGGLESGNQPQHF. The CDR3 DNA reads TGTGCCATCAGTGGGGGAGGTTTAGAAAGTGGCAATCAGCCCCAGCATTTT.

This clonotype occurred a few times. This chain links TRBV9 with TRBJ2-1; perhaps D is TRBD1 or TRBD2 (5 bases each). The CDR3 is made up of 17 amino acids. CDR1 and CDR2 from the germline V gene are SGDLS and YYNGEE. V lost 0 bases, J lost 0 bases, and 13 bases lay in between. The CDR3 region has the DNA TGTGCCAGCAGCGTAGTGGGGGAGAGGTTCTCCTACAATGAGCAGTTCTTC. Translating gives CASSVVGERFSYNEQFF.

The rearrangement joins TRBV20-1 to TRBJ2-5; TRBD2 agrees at 12 bases. CDR1 is DFQATT and CDR2 is SNEGSKA in the germline V gene (reference sequence). The CDR3 is made up of 15 amino acids. J gave up 5 bases and V 6 bases, and 10 bases lay outside the gene matches. As DNA, the CDR3 is TGCAGTGCCAGCGGGACTAGCGGGCCCCGGGAGACCCAGTACTTC. Protein sequence: CSASGTSGPRETQYF.

This clonotype was observed a handful of times. The V call is TRBV5-8, the J call TRBJ2-5, with a tentative D call TRBD1 (5 bases). The germline V gene has CDR1 SGHTS and CDR2 YDEGEE. The ends were cut back, 8 bases at V and 1 base at J, with 18 bases in the middle. This CDR3 contains 15 residues. CDR3 coding DNA: TGTGCCAGAAAGGGGCGCAGCAGCTCCCAAGAGACCCAGTACTTC. Protein sequence: CARKGRSSSQETQYF.

In its sample, this clonotype was seen many times. This chain links TRBV5-1 with TRBJ2-1; D is perhaps TRBD2 (5 bases). Germline assignment: CDR1 SGHRS and CDR2 YFSETQ. This CDR3 spans 11 amino acids. V lost 4 bases, J lost 15 bases, and 14 bases lay in between. CDR3 nucleotide sequence: TGCGCCAGCAGCATAGAATGGGAGTTGTTCTTC. This sequence encodes CASSIEWELFF.

This clonotype was seen more than once but under ten times. As DNA, the CDR3 is TGCGCCAGCAGCCCGGGTGTCGGGGGACAGCCCCAGCATTTT. It codes for CASSPGVGGQPQHF. The chain recombines TRBV4-1 with TRBJ1-5; TRBD1 is a possible D gene (5 bases). Per germline, CDR1 MGHRA and CDR2 YSYEKL. The CDR3 totals 14 residues. V lost 4 bases and J 7 bases, leaving 14 bases between the germline ends.

This clonotype occurred many times. The rearrangement links TRBV5-1 to TRBJ1-1; 9 positions match TRBD1. This CDR3 comprises 15 residues. Germline CDR1 and CDR2: SGHRS and YFSETQ. The V gene end was trimmed by 4 bases and the J gene end by 4 bases; junction bases not matched to a gene: 8. The CDR3 DNA follows: TGCGCCAGCAGCCGGGACAGGGAGTTACTCACTGAAGCTTTCTTT. It translates to CASSRDRELLTEAFF.

This clonotype has ten or more counts. This rearrangement joins TRBV28 to TRBJ2-7; D is perhaps TRBD1 or TRBD2 (5 bases each). Trimming pared 5 bases from V and 2 bases from J, leaving 28 bases between. The CDR3 extends over 19 amino acids. Germline CDR1 is MDHEN and CDR2 is SYDVKM. CDR3 nucleotides: TGTGCCAGCAGTCAATCCCGCCCGGGGCAGGGCTTGACGGCCTACGAGCAGTACTTC. As protein: CASSQSRPGQGLTAYEQYF.